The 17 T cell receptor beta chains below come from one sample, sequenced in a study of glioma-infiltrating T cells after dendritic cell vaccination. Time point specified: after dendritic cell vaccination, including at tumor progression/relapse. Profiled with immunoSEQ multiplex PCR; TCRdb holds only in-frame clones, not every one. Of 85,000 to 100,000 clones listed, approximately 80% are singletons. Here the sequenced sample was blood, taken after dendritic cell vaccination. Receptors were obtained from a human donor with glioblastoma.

CDR3 amino acids: CASFSRDSGANVLTF. The CDR3, as DNA: TGTGCCAGCTTCAGCCGGGACTCTGGGGCCAACGTCCTGACTTTC. The chain employs TRBV19 and TRBJ2-6, with D perhaps matching TRBD2 (5 bases). The germline V gene encodes CDR1 LNHDA and CDR2 SQIVND (reference sequence). Deletions cut 9 bases from V and 0 bases from J, with 12 bases between. This CDR3 spans 15 amino acids.

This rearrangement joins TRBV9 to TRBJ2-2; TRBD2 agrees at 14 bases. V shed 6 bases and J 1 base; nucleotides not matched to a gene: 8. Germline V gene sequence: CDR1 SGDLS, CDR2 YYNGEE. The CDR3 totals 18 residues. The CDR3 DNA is TGTGCCAGCAACCCGGGACTAGCGGGAGAAAAGAACACCGGGGAGCTGTTTTTT. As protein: CASNPGLAGEKNTGELFF. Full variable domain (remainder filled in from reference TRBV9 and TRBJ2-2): DSGVTQTPKHLITATGQRVTLRCSPRSGDLSVYWYQQSLDQGLQFLIQYYNGEERAKGNILERFSAQQFPDLHSELNLSSLELGDSALYFCASNPGLAGEKNTGELFFGEGSRLTVL.

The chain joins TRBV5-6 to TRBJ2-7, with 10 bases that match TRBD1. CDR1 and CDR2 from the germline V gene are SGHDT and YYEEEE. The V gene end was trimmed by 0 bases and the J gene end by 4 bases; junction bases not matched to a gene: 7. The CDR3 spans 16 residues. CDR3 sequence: CASSLGGTGAWYEQYV. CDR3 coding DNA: TGTGCCAGCAGCTTGGGTGGGACAGGGGCTTGGTACGAGCAGTACGTC.

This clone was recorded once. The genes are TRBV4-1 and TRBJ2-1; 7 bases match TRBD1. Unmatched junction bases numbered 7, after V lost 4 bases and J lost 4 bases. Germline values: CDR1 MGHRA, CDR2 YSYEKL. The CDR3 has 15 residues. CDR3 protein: CASSPTRDSYNEQFF. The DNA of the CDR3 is TGCGCCAGCAGCCCTACCCGGGACAGTTACAATGAGCAGTTCTTC.

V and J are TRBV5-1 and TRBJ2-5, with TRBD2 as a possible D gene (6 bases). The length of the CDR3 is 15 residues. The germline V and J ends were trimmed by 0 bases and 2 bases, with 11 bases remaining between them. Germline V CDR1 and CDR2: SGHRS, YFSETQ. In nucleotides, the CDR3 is TGCGCCAGCAGCTTGGCTGGGGGGATGCAAGAGACCCAGTACTTC. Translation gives CASSLAGGMQETQYF.

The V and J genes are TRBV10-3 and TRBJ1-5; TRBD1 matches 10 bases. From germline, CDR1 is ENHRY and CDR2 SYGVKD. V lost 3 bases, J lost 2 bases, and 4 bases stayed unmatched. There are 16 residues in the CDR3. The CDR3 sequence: CAISEVGTGGNQPQHF. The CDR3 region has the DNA TGTGCCATCAGTGAAGTCGGGACAGGGGGCAATCAGCCCCAGCATTTT.

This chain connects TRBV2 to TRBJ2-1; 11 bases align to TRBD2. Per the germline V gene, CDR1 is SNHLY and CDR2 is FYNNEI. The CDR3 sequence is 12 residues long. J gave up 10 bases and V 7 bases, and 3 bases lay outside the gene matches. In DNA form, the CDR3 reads TGTGCCAGCAACCCTAGCGGGGGGGAGCAGTTCTTC. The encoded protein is CASNPSGGEQFF.

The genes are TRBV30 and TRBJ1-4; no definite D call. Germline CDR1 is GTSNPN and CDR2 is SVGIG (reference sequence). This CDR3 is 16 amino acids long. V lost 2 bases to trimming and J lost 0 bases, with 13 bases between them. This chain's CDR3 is CAWSQIHAATNEKLFF. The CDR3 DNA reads TGTGCCTGGAGTCAAATTCACGCGGCAACTAATGAAAAACTGTTTTTT.

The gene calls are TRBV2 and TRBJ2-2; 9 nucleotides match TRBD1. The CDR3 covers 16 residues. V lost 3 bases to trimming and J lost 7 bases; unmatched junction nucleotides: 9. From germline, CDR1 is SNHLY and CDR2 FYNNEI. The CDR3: CASSEGPGQGSGELFF. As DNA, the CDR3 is TGTGCCAGCAGTGAGGGTCCGGGACAGGGAAGCGGGGAGCTGTTTTTT. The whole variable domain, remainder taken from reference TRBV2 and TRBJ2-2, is EPEVTQTPSHQVTQMGQEVILRCVPISNHLYFYWYRQILGQKVEFLVSFYNNEISEKSEIFDDQFSVERPDGSNFTLKIRSTKLEDSAMYFCASSEGPGQGSGELFFGEGSRLTVL.

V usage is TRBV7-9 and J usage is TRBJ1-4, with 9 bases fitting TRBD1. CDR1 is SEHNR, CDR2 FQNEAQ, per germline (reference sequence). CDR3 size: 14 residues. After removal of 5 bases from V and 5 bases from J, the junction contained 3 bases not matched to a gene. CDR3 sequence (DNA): TGTGCCAGCAGCCGACAGGGGGACAATGAAAAACTGTTTTTT. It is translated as CASSRQGDNEKLFF.

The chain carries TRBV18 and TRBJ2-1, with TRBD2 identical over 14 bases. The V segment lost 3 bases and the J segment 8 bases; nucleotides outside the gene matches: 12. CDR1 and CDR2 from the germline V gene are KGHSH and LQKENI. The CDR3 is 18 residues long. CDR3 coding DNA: TGTGCCAGCTCACCCGGACTAGCGGGGGGTGAATCTGGGGATGAGCAGTTCTTC. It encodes CASSPGLAGGESGDEQFF.

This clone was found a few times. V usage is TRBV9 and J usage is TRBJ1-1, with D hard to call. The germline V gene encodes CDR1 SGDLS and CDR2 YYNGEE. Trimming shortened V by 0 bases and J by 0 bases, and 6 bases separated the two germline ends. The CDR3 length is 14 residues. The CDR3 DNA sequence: TGTGCCAGCAGCGTAGAAGCCTTGAACACTGAAGCTTTCTTT. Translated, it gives CASSVEALNTEAFF. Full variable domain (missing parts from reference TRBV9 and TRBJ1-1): DSGVTQTPKHLITATGQRVTLRCSPRSGDLSVYWYQQSLDQGLQFLIQYYNGEERAKGNILERFSAQQFPDLHSELNLSSLELGDSALYFCASSVEALNTEAFFGQGTRLTVV.

This chain's CDR3 is CASGGQGASYEQYF. CDR3 DNA: TGTGCCAGCGGGGGACAGGGGGCATCCTACGAGCAGTACTTC. The chain recombines TRBV7-9 with TRBJ2-7, with 12 bases lining up with TRBD1. The V and J ends lost 8 bases and 1 base, in that order; junction bases with no gene match: 3. The length of the CDR3 is 14 residues. Looked up from germline, CDR1 is SEHNR and CDR2 is FQNEAQ (reference sequence).

The CDR3 DNA sequence: TGTGCCATCAGTGGGCAGGGTTCCTACGAGCAGTACTTC. Amino acids: CAISGQGSYEQYF. V gene TRBV10-3 combines with J gene TRBJ2-7; D perhaps matches TRBD1 (5 bases). From germline, CDR1 is ENHRY and CDR2 SYGVKD. There are 13 residues in the CDR3. V was cut by 4 bases and J by 1 base, with 8 bases left in between.

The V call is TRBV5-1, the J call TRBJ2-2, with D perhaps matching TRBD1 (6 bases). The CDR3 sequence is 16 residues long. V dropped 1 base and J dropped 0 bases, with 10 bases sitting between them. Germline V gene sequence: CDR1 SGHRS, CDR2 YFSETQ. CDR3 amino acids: CASSLTGTTNTGELFF. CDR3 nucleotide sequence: TGCGCCAGCAGCTTGACCGGGACAACGAACACCGGGGAGCTGTTTTTT.

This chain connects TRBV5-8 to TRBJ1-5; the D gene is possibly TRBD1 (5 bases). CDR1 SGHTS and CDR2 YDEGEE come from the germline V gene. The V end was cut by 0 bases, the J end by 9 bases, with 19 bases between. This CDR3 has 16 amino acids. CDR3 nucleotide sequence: TGTGCCAGCAGCTTGGTTATCCTCGGGGGTGGATCGCCCCAGCATTTT. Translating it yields CASSLVILGGGSPQHF.

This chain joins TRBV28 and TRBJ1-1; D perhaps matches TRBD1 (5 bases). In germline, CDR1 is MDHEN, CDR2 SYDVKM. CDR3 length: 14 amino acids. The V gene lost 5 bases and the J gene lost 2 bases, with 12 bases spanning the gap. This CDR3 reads CASSLDSSNTEAFF. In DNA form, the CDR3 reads TGTGCCAGCAGTCTTGACAGTTCCAACACTGAAGCTTTCTTT.